The text below deals with one T cell receptor (beta chain). The target antigen is unknown. The data originate from a study of T cell repertoires in cytomegalovirus infection. TCRdb recomputed calls from the reads with MiXCR, one row per CDR3 protein. This sample carries 680,000 or so distinct CDR3 sequences, around 30% of them seen once, and the ten largest clones take around a sixth. There are 17 residues in the CDR3. Unmatched junction bases numbered 12, after V lost 2 bases and J lost 5 bases. Germline V gene sequence: CDR1 MGHRA, CDR2 YSYEKL. The source material was cultured PBMCs, sampled from culture after CMV antigen stimulation. The sequence derives from a human donor in good health (CMV status not recorded). Some clones in this sample may be carry-over from other donors' samples. The chain joins TRBV4-1 to TRBJ2-3; 8 nucleotides line up with TRBD2. The CDR3 loop is CASSQTPPGGTGDTQYF. CDR3 nucleotides: TGCGCCAGCAGCCAAACGCCCCCGGGAGGGACCGGAGATACGCAGTATTTT.